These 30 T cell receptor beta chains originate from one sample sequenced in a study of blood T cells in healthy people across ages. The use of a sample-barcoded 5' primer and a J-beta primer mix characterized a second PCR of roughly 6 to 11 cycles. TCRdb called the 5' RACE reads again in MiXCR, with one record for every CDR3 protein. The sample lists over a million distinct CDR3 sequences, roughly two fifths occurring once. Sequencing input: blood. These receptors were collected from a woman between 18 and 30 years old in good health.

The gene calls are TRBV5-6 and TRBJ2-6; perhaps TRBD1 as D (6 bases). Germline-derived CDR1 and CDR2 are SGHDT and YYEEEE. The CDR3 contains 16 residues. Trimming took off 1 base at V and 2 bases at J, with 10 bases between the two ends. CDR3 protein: CASSLTGRPGANVLTF. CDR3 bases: TGTGCCAGCAGCTTGACAGGGCGGCCTGGGGCCAACGTCCTGACTTTC. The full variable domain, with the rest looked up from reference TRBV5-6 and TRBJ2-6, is DAGVTQSPTHLIKTRGQQVTLRCSPKSGHDTVSWYQQALGQGPQFIFQYYEEEERQRGNFPDRFSGHQFPNYSSELNVNALLLGDSALYLCASSLTGRPGANVLTFGAGSRLTVL.

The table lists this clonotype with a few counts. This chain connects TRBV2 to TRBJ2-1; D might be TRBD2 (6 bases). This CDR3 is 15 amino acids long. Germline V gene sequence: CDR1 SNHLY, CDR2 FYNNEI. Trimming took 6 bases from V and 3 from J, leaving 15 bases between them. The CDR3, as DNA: TGTGCCAGCAGGGCGAGGCGGGATAGCTACAATGAGCAGTTCTTC. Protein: CASRARRDSYNEQFF. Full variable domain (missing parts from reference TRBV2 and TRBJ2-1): EPEVTQTPSHQVTQMGQEVILRCVPISNHLYFYWYRQILGQKVEFLVSFYNNEISEKSEIFDDQFSVERPDGSNFTLKIRSTKLEDSAMYFCASRARRDSYNEQFFGPGTRLTVL.

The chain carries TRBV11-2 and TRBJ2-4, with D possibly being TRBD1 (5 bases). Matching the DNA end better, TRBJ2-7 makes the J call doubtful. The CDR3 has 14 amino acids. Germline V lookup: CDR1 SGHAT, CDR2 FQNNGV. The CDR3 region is CASSWGPSSYEQYF. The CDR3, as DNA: TGTGCCAGCAGCTGGGGCCCGAGCTCCTACGAGCAGTACTTC.

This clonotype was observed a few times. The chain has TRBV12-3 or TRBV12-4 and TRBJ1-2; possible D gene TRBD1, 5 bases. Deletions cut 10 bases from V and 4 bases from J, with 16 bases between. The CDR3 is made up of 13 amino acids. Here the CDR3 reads CAKLRAQFYGYTF. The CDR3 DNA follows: TGTGCCAAACTCAGGGCACAGTTCTATGGCTACACCTTC.

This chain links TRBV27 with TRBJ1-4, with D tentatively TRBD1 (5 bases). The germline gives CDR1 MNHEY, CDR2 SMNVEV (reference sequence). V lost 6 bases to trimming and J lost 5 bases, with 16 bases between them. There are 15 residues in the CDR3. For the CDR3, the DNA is TGTGCCAGCAGCGATCAACAGGCCGGGAATGAAAAACTGTTTTTT. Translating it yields CASSDQQAGNEKLFF.

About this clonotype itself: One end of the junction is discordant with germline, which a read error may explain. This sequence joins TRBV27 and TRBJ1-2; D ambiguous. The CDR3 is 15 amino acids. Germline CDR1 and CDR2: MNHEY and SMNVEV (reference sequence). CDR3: CASRTLGSSNYGYTF. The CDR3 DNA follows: TGTGCCAGCAGGACATTGGGCAGTTCGAACTATGGTTACACCTTC.

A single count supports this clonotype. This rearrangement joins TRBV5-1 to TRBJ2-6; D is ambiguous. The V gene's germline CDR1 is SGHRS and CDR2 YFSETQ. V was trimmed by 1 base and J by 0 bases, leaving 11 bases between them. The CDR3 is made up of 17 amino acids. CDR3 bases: TGCGCCAGCAGCTTGCCGAATACAGCCTCTGGGGCCAACGTCCTGACTTTC. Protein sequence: CASSLPNTASGANVLTF.

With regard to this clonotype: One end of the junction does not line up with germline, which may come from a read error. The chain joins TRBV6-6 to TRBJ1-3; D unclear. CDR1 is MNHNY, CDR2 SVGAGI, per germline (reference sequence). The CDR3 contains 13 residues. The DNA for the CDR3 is TGTGCCAGCAGTTACTCGATTGGAGACACCATATATTTT. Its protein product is CASSYSIGDTIYF.

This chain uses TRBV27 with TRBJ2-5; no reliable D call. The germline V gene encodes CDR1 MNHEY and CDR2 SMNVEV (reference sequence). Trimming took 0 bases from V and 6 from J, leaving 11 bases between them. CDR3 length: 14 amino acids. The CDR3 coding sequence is TGTGCCAGCAGTTTATCGAACGAACCCAAGACCCAGTACTTC. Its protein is CASSLSNEPKTQYF.

The CDR3 DNA is TGTGCCAGCAGTTCCCGGACAGGCCTTAGCTCCTACAATGAGCAGTACTTC. The encoded protein is CASSSRTGLSSYNEQYF. The chain couples TRBV6-5 to TRBJ2-1, with TRBD1 matching 7 bases. The DNA matches TRBJ2-7 better at its end, which makes the J call doubtful. Per germline, CDR1 MNHEY and CDR2 SVGAGI. This CDR3 has 17 residues.

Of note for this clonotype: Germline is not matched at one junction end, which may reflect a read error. The DNA of the CDR3 is TGTGCCAGCAGTAGCTATGTCACCGGGAAGCTGTTTTTT. Its translation is CASSSYVTGKLFF. The chain uses TRBV12-3 or TRBV12-4 and TRBJ2-2; TRBD2 might be the D (5 bases). The CDR3 is 13 amino acids.

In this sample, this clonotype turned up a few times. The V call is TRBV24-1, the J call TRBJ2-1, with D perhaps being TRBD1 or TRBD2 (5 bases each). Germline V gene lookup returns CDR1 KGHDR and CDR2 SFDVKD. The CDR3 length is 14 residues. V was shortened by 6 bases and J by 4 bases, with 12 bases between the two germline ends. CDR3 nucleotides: TGTGCCACCAGTCCCCCGGGACCATACAATGAGCAGTTCTTC. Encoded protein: CATSPPGPYNEQFF.

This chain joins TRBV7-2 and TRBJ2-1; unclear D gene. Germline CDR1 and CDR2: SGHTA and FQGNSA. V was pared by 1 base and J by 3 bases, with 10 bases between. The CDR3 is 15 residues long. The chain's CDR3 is CASSLEATSYNEQFF. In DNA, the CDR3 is TGTGCCAGCAGCTTAGAGGCAACCAGCTACAATGAGCAGTTCTTC.

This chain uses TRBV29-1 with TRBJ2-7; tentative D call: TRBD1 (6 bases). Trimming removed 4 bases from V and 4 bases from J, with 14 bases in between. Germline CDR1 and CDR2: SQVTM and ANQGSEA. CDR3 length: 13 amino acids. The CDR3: CSVATTGIYEQYF. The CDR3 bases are TGCAGCGTTGCAACCACAGGGATTTACGAGCAGTACTTC.

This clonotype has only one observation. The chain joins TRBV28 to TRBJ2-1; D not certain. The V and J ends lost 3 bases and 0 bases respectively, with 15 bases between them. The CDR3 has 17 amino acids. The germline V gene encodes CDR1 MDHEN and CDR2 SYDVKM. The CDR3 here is CASSFGARRSSYNEQFF. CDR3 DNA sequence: TGTGCCAGCAGTTTCGGCGCGAGACGGAGCTCCTACAATGAGCAGTTCTTC.

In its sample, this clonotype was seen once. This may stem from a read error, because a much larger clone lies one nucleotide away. CDR3 DNA: TGTGCCTGCAGCCAAGAAGTTCACTCGGGGATATCGAGGTCAGGTGAAAAACTGTTTTTT. Its protein product is CACSQEVHSGISRSGEKLFF. The J gene is TRBJ1-4, the V gene TRBV3-1; D not certain. The V gene's germline CDR1 is LGHDT and CDR2 YNNKEL (reference sequence). The CDR3 extends over 20 amino acids.

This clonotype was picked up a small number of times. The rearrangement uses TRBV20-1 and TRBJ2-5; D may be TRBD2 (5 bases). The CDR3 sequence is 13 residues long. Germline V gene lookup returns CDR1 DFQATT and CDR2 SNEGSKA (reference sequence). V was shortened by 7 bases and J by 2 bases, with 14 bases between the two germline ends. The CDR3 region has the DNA TGCAGTGGGATCTCTAGCCTTCAAGAGACCCAGTACTTC. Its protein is CSGISSLQETQYF.

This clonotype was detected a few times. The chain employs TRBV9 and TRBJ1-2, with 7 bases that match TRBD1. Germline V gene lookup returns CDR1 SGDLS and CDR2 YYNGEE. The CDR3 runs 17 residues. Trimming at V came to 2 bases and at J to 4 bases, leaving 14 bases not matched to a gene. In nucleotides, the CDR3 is TGTGCCAGCAGCGTTCAAGGACAGGCGGGACCCGTCTATGGCTACACCTTC. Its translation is CASSVQGQAGPVYGYTF.

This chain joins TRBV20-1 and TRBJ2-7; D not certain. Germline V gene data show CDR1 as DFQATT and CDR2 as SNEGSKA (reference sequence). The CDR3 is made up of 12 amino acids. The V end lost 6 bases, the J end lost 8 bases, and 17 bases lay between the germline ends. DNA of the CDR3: TGCAGTGCGTCTGTGGGCAGCGCCCAGCAGTACTTC. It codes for CSASVGSAQQYF.

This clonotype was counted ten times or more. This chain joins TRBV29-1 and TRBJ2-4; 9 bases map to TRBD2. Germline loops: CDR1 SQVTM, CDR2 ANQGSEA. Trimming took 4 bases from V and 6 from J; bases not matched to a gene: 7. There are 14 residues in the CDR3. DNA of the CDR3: TGCAGCGTTGTGGTAGCGGGAGCGGGAAACATTCAGTACTTC. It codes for CSVVVAGAGNIQYF. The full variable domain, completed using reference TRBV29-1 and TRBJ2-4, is SAVISQKPSRDICQRGTSLTIQCQVDSQVTMMFWYRQQPGQSLTLIATANQGSEATYESGFVIDKFPISRPNLTFSTLTVSNMSPEDSSIYLCSVVVAGAGNIQYFGAGTRLSVL.

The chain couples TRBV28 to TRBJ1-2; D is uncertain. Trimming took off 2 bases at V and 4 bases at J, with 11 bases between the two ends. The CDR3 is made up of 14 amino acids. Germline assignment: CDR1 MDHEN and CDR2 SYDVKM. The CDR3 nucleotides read TGTGCCAGCAGTTTAAACAGAAGGACCTATGGCTACACCTTC. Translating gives CASSLNRRTYGYTF.

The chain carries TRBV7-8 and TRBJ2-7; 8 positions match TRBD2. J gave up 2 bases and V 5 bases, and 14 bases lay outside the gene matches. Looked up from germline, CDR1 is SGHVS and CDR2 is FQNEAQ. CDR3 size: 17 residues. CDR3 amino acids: CASSQSLTLSGTYEQYF. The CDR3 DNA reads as TGTGCCAGCAGCCAATCCTTAACGCTTAGCGGGACCTACGAGCAGTACTTC.

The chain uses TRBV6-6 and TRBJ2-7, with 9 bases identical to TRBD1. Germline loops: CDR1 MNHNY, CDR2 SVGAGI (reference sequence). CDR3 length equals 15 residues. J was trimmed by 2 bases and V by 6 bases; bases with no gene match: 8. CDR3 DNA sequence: TGTGCCAGCAGAACAGGGACAGGGCGAGCCTACGAGCAGTACTTC. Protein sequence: CASRTGTGRAYEQYF.

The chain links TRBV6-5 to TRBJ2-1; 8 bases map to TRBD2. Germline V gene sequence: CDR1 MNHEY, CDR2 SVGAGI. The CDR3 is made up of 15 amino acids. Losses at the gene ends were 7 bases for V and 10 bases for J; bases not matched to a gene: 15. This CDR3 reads CASIHGAGGDYEQFF. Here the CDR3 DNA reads TGTGCCAGCATCCACGGGGCGGGAGGAGACTACGAGCAGTTCTTC.

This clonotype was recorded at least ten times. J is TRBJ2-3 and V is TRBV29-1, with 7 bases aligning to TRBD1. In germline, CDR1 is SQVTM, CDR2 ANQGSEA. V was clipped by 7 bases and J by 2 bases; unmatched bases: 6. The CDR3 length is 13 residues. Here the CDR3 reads CSDGQATTDTQYF. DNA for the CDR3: TGCAGCGATGGACAGGCAACCACAGATACGCAGTATTTT.

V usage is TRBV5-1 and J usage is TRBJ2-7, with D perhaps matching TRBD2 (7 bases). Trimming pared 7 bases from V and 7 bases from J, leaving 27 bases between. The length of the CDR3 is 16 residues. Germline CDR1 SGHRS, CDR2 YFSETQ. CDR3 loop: CASFRGGGAAYNEQYF. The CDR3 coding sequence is TGCGCCAGCTTTCGGGGAGGGGGGGCCGCCTACAATGAGCAGTACTTC.

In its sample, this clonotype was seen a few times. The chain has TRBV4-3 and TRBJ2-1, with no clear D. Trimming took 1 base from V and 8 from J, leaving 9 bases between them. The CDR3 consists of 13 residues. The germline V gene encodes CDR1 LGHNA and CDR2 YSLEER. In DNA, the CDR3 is TGCGCCAGCAGCCAAGGAAAGGCTTATGAGCAGTTCTTC. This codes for CASSQGKAYEQFF.

The CDR3 here is CASSTRTRGQYF. The CDR3 DNA reads TGTGCCAGCAGCACTCGGACGCGTGGGCAGTACTTC. This chain uses TRBV7-2 with TRBJ2-7; D not certain. This CDR3 spans 12 amino acids. V lost 5 bases and J lost 9, with 14 bases in between. Germline CDR1 SGHTA, CDR2 FQGNSA.

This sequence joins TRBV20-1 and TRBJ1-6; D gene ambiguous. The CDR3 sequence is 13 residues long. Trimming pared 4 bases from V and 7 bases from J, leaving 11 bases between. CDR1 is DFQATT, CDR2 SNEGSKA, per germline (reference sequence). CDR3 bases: TGCAGTGCTAAGTCCCCCGAGAATTCACCCCTCCACTTT. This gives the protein CSAKSPENSPLHF.

The CDR3, as DNA: TGTGCCAGCATCTACACCGGACTCCGGGACGCAGATACGCAGTATTTT. Its protein is CASIYTGLRDADTQYF. V gene TRBV7-2 combines with J gene TRBJ2-3, with D possibly called TRBD1 or TRBD2 (5 bases each). The CDR3 totals 16 residues. V was trimmed by 7 bases and J by 4 bases, leaving 21 bases between them. Germline V gives CDR1 SGHTA, CDR2 FQGNSA.